This T cell receptor (beta chain) was documented in a study of T-cell reconstitution after alpha-beta-depleted transplantation in children. Study conclusions and caveats: In patients about two months after transplant, alpha-beta T cells reportedly arose from several hundred expanded graft clones. A year post-transplant, T-cell counts and diversity derived mostly from newly produced T cells. Surviving recipient T cells and intrathymic progenitors accounted for some patients' high TCRbeta diversity at day 60.

This CDR3 has 16 amino acids. Trimming removed 0 bases at V and 5 bases at J, with 17 bases between. Per the germline V gene, CDR1 is DFQATT and CDR2 is SNEGSKA (reference sequence). Preparation of the TCRbeta library involved a method that used unique molecular identifiers. TCRdb re-called the PCR reads through MiXCR, storing one row per CDR3 protein. The sample has around 490,000 distinct CDR3 sequences; roughly an eighth are singletons. This clonotype occurred a few times. As yet, its antigen is unknown. The V and J genes are TRBV20-1 and TRBJ2-1, with D maybe TRBD1 (6 bases). The source is a female patient aged 2-9 years who had a stem cell transplant for aplastic anemia, so the T cells may come from the graft donor. The sequencing used PBMCs, mostly from graft donor cells, collected 180 days after TCRalphabeta/CD19-depleted stem cell transplant. The CDR3 sequence is CSARDEGQPRNNEQFF. Written as DNA, the CDR3 is TGCAGTGCTAGAGATGAGGGACAACCTCGAAACAATGAGCAGTTCTTC.